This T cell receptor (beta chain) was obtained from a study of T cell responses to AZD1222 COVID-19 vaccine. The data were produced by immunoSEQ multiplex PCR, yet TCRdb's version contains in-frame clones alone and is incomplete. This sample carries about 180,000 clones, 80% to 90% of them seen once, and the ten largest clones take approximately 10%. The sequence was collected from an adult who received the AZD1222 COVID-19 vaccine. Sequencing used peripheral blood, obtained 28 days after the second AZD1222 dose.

For the CDR3, the DNA is TGTGCCAGCAGTAGAAGACAGGGGCACAATGGCTACACCTTC. It is translated as CASSRRQGHNGYTF. This chain uses TRBV6-5 with TRBJ1-2; 8 bases align to TRBD1. Germline CDR1 and CDR2: MNHEY and SVGAGI. The CDR3 consists of 14 residues. J was trimmed by 6 bases and V by 5 bases; bases with no gene match: 8.